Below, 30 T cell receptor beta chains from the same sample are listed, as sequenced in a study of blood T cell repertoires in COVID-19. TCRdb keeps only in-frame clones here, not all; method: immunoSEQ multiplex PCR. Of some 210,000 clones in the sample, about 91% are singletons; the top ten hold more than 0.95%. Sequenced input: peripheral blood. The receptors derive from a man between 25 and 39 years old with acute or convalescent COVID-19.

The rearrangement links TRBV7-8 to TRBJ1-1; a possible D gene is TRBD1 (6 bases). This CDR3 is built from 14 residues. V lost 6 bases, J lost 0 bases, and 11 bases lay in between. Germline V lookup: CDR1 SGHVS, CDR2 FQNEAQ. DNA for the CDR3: TGTGCCAGCAGAAAACAGGGAATGAACACTGAAGCTTTCTTT. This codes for CASRKQGMNTEAFF.

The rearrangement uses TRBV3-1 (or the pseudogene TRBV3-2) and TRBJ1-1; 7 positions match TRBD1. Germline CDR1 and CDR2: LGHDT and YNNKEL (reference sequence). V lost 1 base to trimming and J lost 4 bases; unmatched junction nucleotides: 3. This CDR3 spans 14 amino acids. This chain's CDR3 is CASSQVAGGTEAFF. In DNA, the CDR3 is TGTGCCAGCAGCCAAGTTGCAGGGGGCACTGAAGCTTTCTTT.

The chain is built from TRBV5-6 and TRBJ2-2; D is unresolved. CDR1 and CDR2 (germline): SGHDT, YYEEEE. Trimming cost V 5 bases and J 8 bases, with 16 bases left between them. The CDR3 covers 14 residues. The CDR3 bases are TGTGCCAGCAGGCCGGGTCCCCCTGAAGGGGAGCTGTTTTTT. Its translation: CASRPGPPEGELFF.

Here the CDR3 DNA reads TGTGCCTGGAGTGTACATGGGGGGATGACAGATACGCAGTATTTT. Its translation is CAWSVHGGMTDTQYF. The chain has TRBV30 and TRBJ2-3, with D tentatively TRBD2 (6 bases). Trimming removed 0 bases at V and 3 bases at J, with 13 bases between. This CDR3 is built from 15 residues. In germline, CDR1 is GTSNPN, CDR2 SVGIG (reference sequence).

The CDR3 loop is CAWMSGARGYTF. The DNA for the CDR3 is TGTGCCTGGATGTCTGGGGCTCGTGGCTACACCTTC. The V gene is TRBV30, the J gene TRBJ1-2, with TRBD1 as a possible D gene (5 bases). This CDR3 spans 12 amino acids. Germline V gives CDR1 GTSNPN, CDR2 SVGIG (reference sequence). V lost 4 bases, J lost 7 bases, and 13 bases lay in between. The whole variable domain, filled in from reference TRBV30 and TRBJ1-2, reads SQTIHQWPATLVQPVGSPLSLECTVEGTSNPNLYWYRQAAGRGLQLLFYSVGIGQISSEVPQNLSASRPQDRQFILSSKKLLLSDSGFYLCAWMSGARGYTFGSGTRLTVV.

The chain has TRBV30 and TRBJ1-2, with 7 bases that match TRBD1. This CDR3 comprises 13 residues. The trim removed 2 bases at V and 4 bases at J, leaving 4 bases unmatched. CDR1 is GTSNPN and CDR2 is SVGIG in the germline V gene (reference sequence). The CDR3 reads CAWSPGQLYGYTF. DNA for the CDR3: TGTGCCTGGAGTCCGGGACAGCTCTATGGCTACACCTTC.

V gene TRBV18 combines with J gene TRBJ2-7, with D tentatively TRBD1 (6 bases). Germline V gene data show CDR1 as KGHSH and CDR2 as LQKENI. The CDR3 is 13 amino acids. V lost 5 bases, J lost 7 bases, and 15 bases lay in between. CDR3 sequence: CASSETGTGEQYF. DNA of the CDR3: TGTGCCAGCTCAGAAACAGGGACCGGAGAGCAGTACTTC.

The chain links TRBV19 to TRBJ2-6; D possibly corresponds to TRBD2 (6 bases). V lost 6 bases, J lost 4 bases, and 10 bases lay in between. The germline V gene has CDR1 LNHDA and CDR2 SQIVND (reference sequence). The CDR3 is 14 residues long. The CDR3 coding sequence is TGTGCCAGTAGACCCGCGGGGGGGGCCAACGTCCTGACTTTC. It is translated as CASRPAGGANVLTF.

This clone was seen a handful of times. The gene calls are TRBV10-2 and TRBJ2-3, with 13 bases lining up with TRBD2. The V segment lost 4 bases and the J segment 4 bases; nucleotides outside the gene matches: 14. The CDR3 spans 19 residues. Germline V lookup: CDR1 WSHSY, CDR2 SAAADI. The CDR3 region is CASSGRLAGGRAGADTQYF. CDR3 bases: TGCGCCAGCAGTGGGCGACTAGCGGGAGGACGAGCCGGGGCAGATACGCAGTATTTT.

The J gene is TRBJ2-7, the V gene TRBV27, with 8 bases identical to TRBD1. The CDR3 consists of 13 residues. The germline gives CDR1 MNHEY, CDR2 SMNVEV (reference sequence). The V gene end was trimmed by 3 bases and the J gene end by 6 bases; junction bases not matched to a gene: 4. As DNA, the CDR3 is TGTGCCAGCAGTTTCACCGACAGGGGCGAGCAGTACTTC. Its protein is CASSFTDRGEQYF.

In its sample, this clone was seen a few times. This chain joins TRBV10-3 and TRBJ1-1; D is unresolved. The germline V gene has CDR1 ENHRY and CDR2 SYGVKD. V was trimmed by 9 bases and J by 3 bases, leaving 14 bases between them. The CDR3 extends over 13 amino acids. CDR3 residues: CAMSREEDTEAFF. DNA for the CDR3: TGTGCCATGTCGAGGGAGGAGGACACTGAAGCTTTCTTT.

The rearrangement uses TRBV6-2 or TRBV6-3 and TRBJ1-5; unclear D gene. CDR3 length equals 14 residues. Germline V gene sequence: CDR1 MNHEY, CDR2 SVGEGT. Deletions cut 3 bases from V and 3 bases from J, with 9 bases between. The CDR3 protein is CASSYGQFNQPQHF. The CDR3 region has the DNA TGTGCCAGCAGTTATGGTCAGTTCAATCAGCCCCAGCATTTT.

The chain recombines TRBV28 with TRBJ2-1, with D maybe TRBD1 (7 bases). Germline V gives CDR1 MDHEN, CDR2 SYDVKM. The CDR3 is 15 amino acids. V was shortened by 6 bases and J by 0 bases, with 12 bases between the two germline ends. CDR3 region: CASSIQGGSYNEQFF. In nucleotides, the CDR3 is TGTGCCAGCAGCATCCAGGGGGGCTCCTACAATGAGCAGTTCTTC.

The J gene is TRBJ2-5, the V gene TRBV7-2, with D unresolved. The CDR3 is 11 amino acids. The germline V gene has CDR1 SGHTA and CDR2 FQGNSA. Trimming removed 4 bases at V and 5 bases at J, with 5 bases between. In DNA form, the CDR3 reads TGTGCCAGCAGCTATCGGGAGACCCAGTACTTC. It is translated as CASSYRETQYF.

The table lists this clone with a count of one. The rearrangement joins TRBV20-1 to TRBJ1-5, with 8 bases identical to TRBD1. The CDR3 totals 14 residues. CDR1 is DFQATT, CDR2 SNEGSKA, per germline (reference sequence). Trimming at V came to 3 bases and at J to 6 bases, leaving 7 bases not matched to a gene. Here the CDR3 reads CSASTGGRSQPQHF. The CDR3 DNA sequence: TGCAGTGCTAGTACAGGGGGTCGATCTCAGCCCCAGCATTTT.

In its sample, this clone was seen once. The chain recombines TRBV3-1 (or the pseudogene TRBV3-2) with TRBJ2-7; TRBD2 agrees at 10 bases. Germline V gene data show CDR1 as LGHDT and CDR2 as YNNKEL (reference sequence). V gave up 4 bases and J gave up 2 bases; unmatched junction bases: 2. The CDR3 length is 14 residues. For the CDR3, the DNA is TGTGCCAGCAGCCGGACTAGCGGAGCCTACGAGCAGTACTTC. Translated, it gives CASSRTSGAYEQYF.

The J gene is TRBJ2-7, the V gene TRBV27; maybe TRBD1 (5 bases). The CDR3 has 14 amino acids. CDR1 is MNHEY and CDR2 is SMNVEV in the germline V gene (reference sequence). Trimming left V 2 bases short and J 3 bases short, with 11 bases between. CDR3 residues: CASSLKGSGYEQYF. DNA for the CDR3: TGTGCCAGCAGTTTAAAGGGGTCGGGCTACGAGCAGTACTTC.

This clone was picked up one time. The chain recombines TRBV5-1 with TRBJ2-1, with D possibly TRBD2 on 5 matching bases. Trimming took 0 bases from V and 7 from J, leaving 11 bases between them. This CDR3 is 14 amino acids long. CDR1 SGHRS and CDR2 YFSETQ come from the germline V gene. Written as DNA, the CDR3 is TGCGCCAGCAGCTTGGAACTAGTCTCAAATGAGCAGTTCTTC. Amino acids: CASSLELVSNEQFF. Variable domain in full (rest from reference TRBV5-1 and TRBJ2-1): KAGVTQTPRYLIKTRGQQVTLSCSPISGHRSVSWYQQTPGQGLQFLFEYFSETQRNKGNFPGRFSGRQFSNSRSEMNVSTLELGDSALYLCASSLELVSNEQFFGPGTRLTVL.

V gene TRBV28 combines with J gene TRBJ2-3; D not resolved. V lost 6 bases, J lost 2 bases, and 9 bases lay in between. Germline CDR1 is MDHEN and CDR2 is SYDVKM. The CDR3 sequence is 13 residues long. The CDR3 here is CASRLWYTDTQYF. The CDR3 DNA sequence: TGTGCCAGCAGACTTTGGTACACAGATACGCAGTATTTT.

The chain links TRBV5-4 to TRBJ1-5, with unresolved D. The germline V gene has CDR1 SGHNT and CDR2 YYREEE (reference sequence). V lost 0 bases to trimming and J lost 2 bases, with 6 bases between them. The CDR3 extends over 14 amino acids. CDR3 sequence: CASSLGAGNQPQHF. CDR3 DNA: TGTGCCAGCAGCTTGGGGGCTGGCAATCAGCCCCAGCATTTT.

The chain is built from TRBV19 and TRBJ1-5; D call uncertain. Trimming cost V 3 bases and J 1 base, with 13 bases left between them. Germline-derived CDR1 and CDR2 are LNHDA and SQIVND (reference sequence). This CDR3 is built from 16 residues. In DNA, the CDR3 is TGTGCCAGTAGTATTACGGGGATTATCAGCAATCAGCCCCAGCATTTT. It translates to CASSITGIISNQPQHF.

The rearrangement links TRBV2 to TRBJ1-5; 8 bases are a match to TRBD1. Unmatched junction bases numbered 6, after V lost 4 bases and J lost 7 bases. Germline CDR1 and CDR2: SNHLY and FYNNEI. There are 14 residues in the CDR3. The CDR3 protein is CASSARQGRQPQHF. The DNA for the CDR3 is TGTGCCAGCAGTGCAAGACAGGGGAGACAGCCCCAGCATTTT.

The CDR3 sequence: CASSPRQGLFEPQHF. CDR3 nucleotide sequence: TGTGCCAGCAGCCCCCGACAGGGTTTATTTGAGCCCCAGCATTTT. The V gene is TRBV6-5, the J gene TRBJ1-5, with 7 bases aligning to TRBD1. The V and J ends lost 6 bases and 8 bases, in that order; junction bases with no gene match: 13. Germline loops: CDR1 MNHEY, CDR2 SVGAGI. The CDR3 length is 15 residues.

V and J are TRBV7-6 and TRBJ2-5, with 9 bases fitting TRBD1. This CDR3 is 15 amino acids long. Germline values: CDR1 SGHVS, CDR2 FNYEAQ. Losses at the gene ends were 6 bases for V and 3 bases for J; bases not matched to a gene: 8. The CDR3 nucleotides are TGTGCCAGCAGGAGGGGGACAGGGTCCGAAGAGACCCAGTACTTC. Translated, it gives CASRRGTGSEETQYF.

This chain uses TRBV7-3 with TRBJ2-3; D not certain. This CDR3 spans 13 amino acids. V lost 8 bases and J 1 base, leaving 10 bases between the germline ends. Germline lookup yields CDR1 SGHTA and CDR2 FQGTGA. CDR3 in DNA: TGTGCCAGCTCCGATGCGGGCACAGATACGCAGTATTTT. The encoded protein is CASSDAGTDTQYF. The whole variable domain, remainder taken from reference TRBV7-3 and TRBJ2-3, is GAGVSQTPSNKVTEKGKYVELRCDPISGHTALYWYRQSLGQGPEFLIYFQGTGAADDSGLPNDRFFAVRPEGSVSTLKIQRTERGDSAVYLCASSDAGTDTQYFGPGTRLTVL.

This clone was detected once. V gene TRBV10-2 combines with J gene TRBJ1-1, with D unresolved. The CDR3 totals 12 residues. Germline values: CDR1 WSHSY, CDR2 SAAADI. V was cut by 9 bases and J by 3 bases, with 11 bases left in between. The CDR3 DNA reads TGCGCCAGTGGAGATAGGTACACTGAAGCTTTCTTT. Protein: CASGDRYTEAFF.

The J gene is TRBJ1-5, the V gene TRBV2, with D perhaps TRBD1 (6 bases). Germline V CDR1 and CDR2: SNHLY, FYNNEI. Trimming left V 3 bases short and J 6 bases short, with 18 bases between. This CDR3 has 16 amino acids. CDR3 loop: CASSEGAGVEGQPQHF. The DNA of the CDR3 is TGTGCCAGCAGTGAGGGGGCAGGCGTCGAAGGTCAGCCCCAGCATTTT.

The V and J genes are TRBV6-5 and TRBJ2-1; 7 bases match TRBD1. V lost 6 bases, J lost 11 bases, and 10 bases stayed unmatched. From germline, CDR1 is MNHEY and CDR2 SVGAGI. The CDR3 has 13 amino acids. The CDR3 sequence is CASRREDRAKQFF. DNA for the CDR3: TGTGCCAGCAGACGCGAAGACAGGGCCAAGCAGTTCTTC.

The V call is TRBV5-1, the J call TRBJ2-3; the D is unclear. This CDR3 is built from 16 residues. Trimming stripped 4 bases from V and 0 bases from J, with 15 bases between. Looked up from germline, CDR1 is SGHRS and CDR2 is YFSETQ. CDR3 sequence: CASSPAGGTSTDTQYF. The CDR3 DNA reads TGCGCCAGCAGCCCCGCTGGTGGCACGAGCACAGATACGCAGTATTTT.

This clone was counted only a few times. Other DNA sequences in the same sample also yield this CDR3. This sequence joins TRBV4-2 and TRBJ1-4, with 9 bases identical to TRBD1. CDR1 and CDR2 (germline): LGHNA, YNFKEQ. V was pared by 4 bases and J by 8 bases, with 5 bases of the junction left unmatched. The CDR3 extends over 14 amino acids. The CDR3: CASSLGQGREKLFF. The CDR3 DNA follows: TGTGCCAGCAGCCTCGGACAGGGGAGGGAAAAACTGTTTTTT.